Only a few counts were recorded for the clone carrying this T cell receptor beta chain. The antigen remains unidentified. Arm-PCR of CDR3 regions and iRepertoire HTBI primers were the basis on which TCR beta libraries were built. TCRdb reprocessed the multiplex PCR reads via MiXCR and lists one record per CDR3 protein. The data hold about 200,000 distinct CDR3 sequences, with around 20% observed a single time. These data come from a study of regulatory T cells in long-lasting Graves disease. The V gene lost 0 bases and the J gene lost 7 bases, with 16 bases spanning the gap. Germline V CDR1 and CDR2: LNHNV, YYDKDF (reference sequence). The CDR3 runs to 15 residues. Study results and caveats: Persistent Graves' disease cases displayed lower TCR diversity than newly diagnosed ones.

The sample's time point: newly diagnosed GD, antithyroid drugs for less than 3 months. Researchers made the TCR library from RNA that was extracted from PBMCs. The source was peripheral blood mononuclear cells (PBMCs), collected at new diagnosis, from a patient treated with antithyroid drugs. This receptor was identified in a female donor with Graves disease. The genes are TRBV15 and TRBJ2-7; weak D call: TRBD2 (6 bases). DNA for the CDR3: TGTGCCACCAGCAGAGACCTTGGGGGGTCCCTTGAGCAGTACTTC. Its translation is CATSRDLGGSLEQYF.